What follows are 4 T cell receptor beta chains derived from one specimen sequenced in a study of T cell responses to AZD1222 COVID-19 vaccine. Assay: immunoSEQ multiplex PCR; the TCRdb copy retains only in-frame clones and omits some. The sample lists 150,000 to 180,000 clones, 90% seen once, with less than 2% in the top ten. This material consisted of peripheral blood, taken on day 0 of AZD1222 vaccination. These receptors originate from an adult in good health.

V gene TRBV7-2 combines with J gene TRBJ1-4; no definite D call. V was trimmed by 5 bases and J by 8 bases, leaving 12 bases between them. The CDR3 spans 13 residues. Germline V gives CDR1 SGHTA, CDR2 FQGNSA. Here the CDR3 DNA reads TGTGCCAGCAGCGACCGGGTTGGCGAAAAACTGTTTTTT. This encodes CASSDRVGEKLFF.

The chain combines TRBV7-2 with TRBJ1-5; the D gene is possibly TRBD1 (6 bases). CDR3 size: 14 residues. The germline CDR1 and CDR2 sequences are SGHTA and FQGNSA. V was cut by 5 bases and J by 4 bases, with 12 bases left in between. Here the CDR3 reads CASSPMTGNQPQHF. The DNA for the CDR3 is TGTGCCAGCAGCCCCATGACAGGAAATCAGCCCCAGCATTTT.

V usage is TRBV13 and J usage is TRBJ1-1; D is perhaps TRBD1 (6 bases). The CDR3 is made up of 14 amino acids. Per germline, CDR1 PRHDT and CDR2 FYEKMQ (reference sequence). V was clipped by 2 bases and J by 5 bases, with 12 bases between them. The CDR3 spells CASSLRRGGTEAFF. The CDR3 nucleotides read TGTGCCAGCAGCTTACGGAGAGGGGGGACTGAAGCTTTCTTT. Drawing the rest from reference TRBV13 and TRBJ1-1, the complete variable domain is AAGVIQSPRHLIKEKRETATLKCYPIPRHDTVYWYQQGPGQDPQFLISFYEKMQSDKGSIPDRFSAQQFSDYHSELNMSSLELGDSALYFCASSLRRGGTEAFFGQGTRLTVV.

The rearrangement joins TRBV7-3 to TRBJ1-2, with a possible D match to TRBD1 (5 bases). V was cut by 0 bases and J by 6 bases, with 11 bases left in between. CDR3 size: 14 residues. The germline CDR1 and CDR2 sequences are SGHTA and FQGTGA. This CDR3 reads CASSLTPGTNGYTF. CDR3 in DNA: TGTGCCAGCAGCTTAACGCCGGGGACTAATGGCTACACCTTC.